This TCR beta chain was recovered during a study of blood T cell repertoires in COVID-19. In Seattle, patients joined the study during active infection and were tracked longitudinally. The CDR3 extends over 15 amino acids. Germline V lookup: CDR1 LNHDA, CDR2 SQIVND (reference sequence). The V gene end was trimmed by 3 bases and the J gene end by 3 bases; junction bases not matched to a gene: 7. Sequenced by immunoSEQ multiplex PCR; TCRdb stores in-frame clones only, minus some. The table has just under 350,000 clones, 85% to 90% seen once. Sequences were obtained from peripheral blood. This clonotype originated in a woman between 70 and 85 years old with COVID-19, enrolled during active disease. V gene TRBV19 combines with J gene TRBJ2-5, with 7 bases aligning to TRBD2. CDR3 DNA: TGTGCCAGTAGTATCCTTGCGGGGAGGGAAGAGACCCAGTACTTC. Its protein is CASSILAGREETQYF.